The subject of this entry is one T cell receptor (beta chain). The data belong to a study of blood T cells in healthy people across ages. CDR3 length: 15 amino acids. The junction had 5 bases not matched to a gene; V was cut back by 3 bases and J by 7 bases. Germline values: CDR1 MNHEY, CDR2 SMNVEV (reference sequence). Primed by a sample-barcoded 5' primer and a J-beta primer mix, a second PCR proceeded for about 6 to 11 cycles. Each CDR3 protein gets one entry after TCRdb re-called the 5' RACE reads with MiXCR. Among approximately 830,000 distinct CDR3 sequences listed, about 62% were seen once. The chain couples TRBV27 to TRBJ1-4; TRBD1 matches at 10 bases. Material: blood. This sequence was found in a man aged 25 to 40 in good health. CDR3 region: CASSFGTGDVEKLFF. DNA of the CDR3: TGTGCCAGCAGTTTCGGGACAGGGGACGTTGAAAAACTGTTTTTT.